A selection of T cell receptor beta chains follows, all from one sample in a study of PD-1 blockade in classical Hodgkin lymphoma. Clones were read by immunoSEQ multiplex PCR, and TCRdb kept only the in-frame ones, dropping some. The sample consists of about 24,000 clones, less than 90% of them appearing once. The sequencing here drew on CD4+ T cells from blood, taken at baseline. These receptors all come from a human donor with classical Hodgkin lymphoma. The CDR3 runs from the conserved cysteine through the conserved F or W. The order of the fields is clone size, V gene, J gene, D gene, CDR3 protein, CDR3 DNA. A D gene is named only where the DNA matches it firmly. A clone size is listed for some rows: how often the clone was seen (once, few, many), or a class if it is expanded.

size: -; V: TRBV6-1; J: TRBJ1-6; D: -; CDR3: CASSEVITEDNSPLHF; DNA: TGTGCCAGCAGTGAAGTTATTACAGAAGATAATTCACCCCTCCACTTT
size: -; V: TRBV29-1; J: TRBJ2-1; D: -; CDR3: CSGNDYSGTGNEQFF; DNA: TGCAGCGGTAACGATTACTCCGGGACGGGAAATGAGCAGTTCTTC
size: -; V: TRBV7-3; J: TRBJ2-2; D: -; CDR3: CASSPNLGPYTGELFF; DNA: TGTGCCAGCAGCCCGAACCTTGGACCGTACACCGGGGAGCTGTTTTTT
size: -; V: TRBV25-1; J: TRBJ1-1; D: -; CDR3: CASSPGVDTEAFF; DNA: TGTGCCAGCAGCCCAGGGGTGGACACTGAAGCTTTCTTT
size: -; V: TRBV7-9; J: TRBJ1-4; D: -; CDR3: CASSLDLQGEEKLFF; DNA: TGTGCCAGCAGCTTAGATCTCCAGGGTGAGGAAAAACTGTTTTTT
size: -; V: TRBV29-1; J: TRBJ2-7; D: -; CDR3: CSVARDTYEQYF; DNA: TGCAGCGTTGCCAGGGACACCTACGAGCAGTACTTC
size: -; V: TRBV23-1; J: TRBJ1-5; D: -; CDR3: CASIPRPLSSYISNQPQHF; DNA: TGCGCCAGCATCCCCCGGCCCCTCTCCAGTTATATTAGCAATCAGCCCCAGCATTTT
size: -; V: TRBV20-1; J: TRBJ2-7; D: -; CDR3: CSASLNYEQYF; DNA: TGCAGTGCTAGCCTTAATTACGAGCAGTACTTC
size: -; V: TRBV6-5; J: TRBJ2-7; D: -; CDR3: CASSYSGTVILNEQYF; DNA: TGTGCCAGCAGTTACTCGGGGACGGTGATTTTGAACGAGCAGTACTTC
size: -; V: TRBV19; J: TRBJ1-2; D: -; CDR3: CASSIEAQGYGYTF; DNA: TGTGCCAGTAGTATAGAGGCCCAGGGGTATGGCTACACCTTC
size: -; V: TRBV7-2; J: TRBJ1-2; D: -; CDR3: CASSLAGTDVNYGYTF; DNA: TGTGCCAGCAGCTTAGCGGGCACAGACGTCAACTATGGCTACACCTTC
size: once; V: TRBV18; J: TRBJ1-2; D: -; CDR3: CASSPAGDANYGYTF; DNA: TGTGCCAGCTCACCTGCGGGGGACGCTAACTATGGCTACACCTTC
size: -; V: TRBV5-1; J: TRBJ1-4; D: -; CDR3: CASSLVVSSVEKLFF; DNA: TGCGCCAGCAGCTTGGTAGTGAGCTCTGTAGAAAAACTGTTTTTT
size: -; V: TRBV18; J: TRBJ2-7; D: TRBD1; CDR3: CASSPGQGYSYEQYF; DNA: TGTGCCAGCTCACCCGGACAGGGGTATTCCTACGAGCAGTACTTC
size: -; V: TRBV9; J: TRBJ1-2; D: -; CDR3: CASSVGWGPNYGYTF; DNA: TGTGCCAGCAGCGTAGGGTGGGGGCCTAACTATGGCTACACCTTC
size: -; V: TRBV7-9; J: TRBJ2-3; D: TRBD1; CDR3: CASSPPGQGADTQYF; DNA: TGTGCCAGCAGCCCACCGGGACAGGGGGCAGATACGCAGTATTTT
size: -; V: TRBV4-2; J: TRBJ2-7; D: -; CDR3: CASSQGGPGVGYEQYF; DNA: TGTGCCAGCAGCCAAGGAGGTCCGGGGGTGGGCTACGAGCAGTACTTC
size: -; V: TRBV9; J: TRBJ1-2; D: TRBD1; CDR3: CASSPYDRDGYTF; DNA: TGTGCCAGCAGCCCCTACGACAGGGATGGCTACACCTTC
size: -; V: TRBV7-3; J: TRBJ2-6; D: -; CDR3: CASSSGSSGANVLTF; DNA: TGTGCCAGCAGCTCCGGAAGCTCTGGGGCCAACGTCCTGACTTTC
size: -; V: TRBV25-1; J: TRBJ1-2; D: -; CDR3: CASSLANYGYTF; DNA: TGTGCCAGCAGCTTGGCCAACTATGGCTACACCTTC
size: -; V: TRBV7-3; J: TRBJ2-1; D: -; CDR3: CASSQAGGPGSYNEQFF; DNA: TGTGCCAGCAGTCAGGCCGGGGGGCCTGGGTCCTACAATGAGCAGTTCTTC
size: -; V: TRBV2; J: TRBJ2-7; D: TRBD1; CDR3: CASSAGQGAGYEQYF; DNA: TGTGCCAGCAGCGCCGGACAGGGAGCGGGCTACGAGCAGTACTTC
size: -; V: TRBV5-5; J: TRBJ2-5; D: TRBD1; CDR3: CASSLTGAMGETQYF; DNA: TGTGCCAGCAGCTTAACAGGGGCGATGGGAGAGACCCAGTACTTC
size: -; V: TRBV18; J: TRBJ1-1; D: -; CDR3: CASSPGYEAFF; DNA: TGTGCCAGCTCACCGGGGTATGAAGCTTTCTTT
size: -; V: TRBV27; J: TRBJ1-5; D: TRBD1; CDR3: CASRSTGGGNQPQHF; DNA: TGTGCCAGCAGATCCACAGGGGGAGGCAATCAGCCCCAGCATTTT
size: -; V: TRBV9; J: TRBJ1-6; D: -; CDR3: CASSVEGGNSPLHF; DNA: TGTGCCAGCAGCGTAGAAGGGGGTAATTCACCCCTCCACTTT
size: -; V: TRBV6-5; J: TRBJ1-2; D: -; CDR3: CASRPGTIYGYTF; DNA: TGTGCCAGCAGGCCCGGGACAATCTATGGCTACACCTTC
size: -; V: TRBV4-3; J: TRBJ2-1; D: -; CDR3: CASSQDLDNEQFF; DNA: TGCGCCAGCAGCCAAGATCTCGACAATGAGCAGTTCTTC
size: -; V: TRBV6-1; J: TRBJ1-6; D: TRBD1; CDR3: CASSEVTGVNSPLHF; DNA: TGTGCCAGCAGTGAAGTAACAGGGGTGAATTCACCCCTCCACTTT
size: -; V: TRBV27; J: TRBJ1-5; D: -; CDR3: CASSFTGRNRFGNQPQHF; DNA: TGTGCCAGCAGTTTTACGGGTCGGAATAGGTTTGGCAATCAGCCCCAGCATTTT
size: once; V: TRBV5-1; J: TRBJ1-1; D: -; CDR3: CASSQDGGGTEAFF; DNA: TGCGCCAGCAGCCAGGACGGGGGTGGCACTGAAGCTTTCTTT
size: -; V: TRBV27; J: TRBJ2-7; D: -; CDR3: CASSLSFPGGGYEQYF; DNA: TGTGCCAGCAGTTTATCTTTCCCCGGGGGCGGCTACGAGCAGTACTTC
size: few; V: TRBV7-9; J: TRBJ1-6; D: TRBD1; CDR3: CASGGQGTPYSPLHF; DNA: TGTGCCAGCGGCGGACAGGGAACGCCTTATTCACCCCTCCACTTT
size: once; V: TRBV5-1; J: TRBJ1-3; D: -; CDR3: CASSLQHSSGNTIYF; DNA: TGCGCCAGCAGCCTACAGCACAGCTCTGGAAACACCATATATTTT
size: -; V: TRBV23-1; J: TRBJ2-1; D: -; CDR3: CASVTVSAYNEQFF; DNA: TGCGCCAGCGTGACAGTAAGCGCCTACAATGAGCAGTTCTTC
size: -; V: TRBV11-2; J: TRBJ2-1; D: -; CDR3: CASTSTGYNEQFF; DNA: TGTGCCAGCACCTCGACAGGTTACAATGAGCAGTTCTTC
size: -; V: TRBV6-5; J: TRBJ1-4; D: -; CDR3: CASSYSFGVDEKLFF; DNA: TGTGCCAGCAGTTACTCATTCGGCGTGGATGAAAAACTGTTTTTT
size: -; V: TRBV19; J: TRBJ1-2; D: TRBD1; CDR3: CASSRQSGTGDSYTF; DNA: TGTGCCAGTAGTCGACAGTCGGGGACAGGGGACTCCTACACCTTC
size: -; V: TRBV7-7; J: TRBJ2-5; D: -; CDR3: CASSLGGGGVGETQYF; DNA: TGTGCTAGCAGCTTAGGTGGAGGGGGGGTCGGAGAGACCCAGTACTTC
size: once; V: TRBV5-4; J: TRBJ2-7; D: -; CDR3: CASSLEPGLHKQYF; DNA: TGTGCCAGCAGCTTGGAGCCGGGGTTACACAAGCAGTACTTC
size: -; V: TRBV7-2; J: TRBJ2-1; D: -; CDR3: CASRLTGNEQFF; DNA: TGTGCCAGCAGGCTAACAGGGAATGAGCAGTTCTTC
size: -; V: TRBV5-1; J: TRBJ1-3; D: -; CDR3: CASSYGDRGNTIYF; DNA: TGCGCCAGCAGCTACGGGGATAGGGGAAACACCATATATTTT
size: -; V: TRBV5-1; J: TRBJ1-1; D: -; CDR3: CASSLGLPYRDYTEAFF; DNA: TGCGCCAGCAGCTTGGGGCTGCCTTACAGGGATTACACTGAAGCTTTCTTT
size: few; V: TRBV7-9; J: TRBJ1-5; D: TRBD1; CDR3: CASTTTRGGQEQPQHF; DNA: TGTGCCAGCACCACCACCCGGGGGGGACAGGAACAGCCCCAGCATTTT
size: -; V: TRBV30; J: TRBJ2-5; D: -; CDR3: CAWSRDLQETQYF; DNA: TGTGCCTGGAGTCGGGACTTACAAGAGACCCAGTACTTC
size: -; V: TRBV4-2; J: TRBJ1-4; D: TRBD1; CDR3: CASSQDRQGLGKLFF; DNA: TGTGCCAGCAGCCAAGATCGACAGGGCCTAGGAAAACTGTTTTTT
size: -; V: TRBV6-6; J: TRBJ1-5; D: -; CDR3: CASSYSLDQPQHF; DNA: TGTGCCAGCAGTTACTCCCTCGATCAGCCCCAGCATTTT
size: -; V: TRBV6-5; J: TRBJ2-3; D: -; CDR3: CASRHSDTQYF; DNA: TGTGCCAGCCGTCACTCAGATACGCAGTATTTT
size: -; V: TRBV18; J: TRBJ1-5; D: TRBD1; CDR3: CASSPRGQGNQPQHF; DNA: TGTGCCAGCTCACCCAGGGGACAGGGCAATCAGCCCCAGCATTTT
size: -; V: TRBV28; J: TRBJ1-3; D: TRBD1; CDR3: CASSLGTGFGNTIYF; DNA: TGTGCCAGCAGTTTGGGGACAGGGTTTGGAAACACCATATATTTT
size: -; V: TRBV7-2; J: TRBJ1-5; D: -; CDR3: CASSLVPINQPQHF; DNA: TGTGCCAGCAGCTTAGTCCCTATTAATCAGCCCCAGCATTTT
size: once; V: TRBV5-3; J: TRBJ2-1; D: -; CDR3: CARSPQGPYNEQFF; DNA: TGTGCCAGAAGCCCGCAGGGGCCCTACAATGAGCAGTTCTTC
size: -; V: TRBV5-1; J: TRBJ1-2; D: -; CDR3: CASSLIRDGGYTF; DNA: TGCGCCAGCAGCTTGATCCGGGATGGCGGCTACACCTTC
size: -; V: TRBV5-1; J: TRBJ1-3; D: TRBD1; CDR3: CASSSQTGVGNTIYF; DNA: TGCGCCAGCAGCTCCCAGACAGGGGTTGGAAACACCATATATTTT